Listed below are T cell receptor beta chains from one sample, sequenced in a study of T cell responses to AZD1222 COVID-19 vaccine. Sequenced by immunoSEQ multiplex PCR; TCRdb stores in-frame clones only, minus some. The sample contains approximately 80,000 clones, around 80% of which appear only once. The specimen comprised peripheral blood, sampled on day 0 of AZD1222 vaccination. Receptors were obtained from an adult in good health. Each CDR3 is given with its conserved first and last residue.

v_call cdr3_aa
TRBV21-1 CASSKATESSEVDRVEGYTF
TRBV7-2 CASSPRWGGEQYF
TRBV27 CASSLGTSGGYRTRDTQYF
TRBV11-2 CASSLGASGGATDTQYF
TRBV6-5 CASSYETGGSGNTIYF
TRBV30 CAWGLGTTDNEQFF
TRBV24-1 CATSDWDSYEQYF
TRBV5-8 CASSQTGVGAYNEQFF
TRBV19 CASSTWDTPDTQYF
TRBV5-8 CASSSFTGDNNQPQHF
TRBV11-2 CASSPLGLKPAFF
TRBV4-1 CASSQEGLGPNNEQFF
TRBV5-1 CASKTFGLGVDEQYF
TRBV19 CASSSRQSANYGYTF
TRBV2 CASSGGALKDTEAFF
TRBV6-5 CASSLGRRIYTF
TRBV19 CASSIAGSGGFYGYTF
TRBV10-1 CASSAPSCWDTQYF
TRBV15 CATSRGVGGQYF
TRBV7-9 CASSSGTGHSPLHF
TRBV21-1 CASSPSGTSFFYEQFF
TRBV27 CASSLAGARYNEQFF
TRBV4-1 CASSTGGGYGYTF
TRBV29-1 CSVGEPTGELFF
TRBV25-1 CASSHGQGSYGYTF
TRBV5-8 CASTYITGSDYGYTF
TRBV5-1 CASSSFSNTGELFF
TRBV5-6 CASSLKGSNYGYTF
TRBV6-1 CASSENLGGYTF
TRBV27 CASSSGRIYGYTF
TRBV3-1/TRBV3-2 CASSPTSTGPTGELFF
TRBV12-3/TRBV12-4 CASIWGNGYTF